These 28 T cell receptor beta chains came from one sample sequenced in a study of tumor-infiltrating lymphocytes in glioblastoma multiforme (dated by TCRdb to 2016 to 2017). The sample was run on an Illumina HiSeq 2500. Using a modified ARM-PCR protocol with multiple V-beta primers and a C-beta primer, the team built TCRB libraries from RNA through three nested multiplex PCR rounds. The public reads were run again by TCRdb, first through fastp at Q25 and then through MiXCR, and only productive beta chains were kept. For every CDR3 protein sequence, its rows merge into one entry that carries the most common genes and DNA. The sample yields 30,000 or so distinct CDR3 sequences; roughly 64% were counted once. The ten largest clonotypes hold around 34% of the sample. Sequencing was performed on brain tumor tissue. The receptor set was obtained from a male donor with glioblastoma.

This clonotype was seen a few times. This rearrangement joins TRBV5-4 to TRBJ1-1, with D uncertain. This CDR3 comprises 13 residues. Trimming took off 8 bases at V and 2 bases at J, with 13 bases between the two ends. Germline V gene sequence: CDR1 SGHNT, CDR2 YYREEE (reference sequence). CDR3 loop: CASGLAGNTEAFF. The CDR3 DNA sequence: TGTGCCAGTGGCTTGGCAGGAAACACTGAAGCTTTCTTT.

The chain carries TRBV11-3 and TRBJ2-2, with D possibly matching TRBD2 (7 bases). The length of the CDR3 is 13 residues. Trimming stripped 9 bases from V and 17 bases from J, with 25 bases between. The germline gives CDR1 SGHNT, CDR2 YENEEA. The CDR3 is CARSRGNTGGLFF. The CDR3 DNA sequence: TGTGCCAGGTCCCGGGGGAACACCGGGGGGCTATTTTTT.

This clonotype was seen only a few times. CDR3 sequence: CATSDPGTSGVDEQFF. The CDR3 DNA follows: TGTGCCACCAGTGATCCCGGGACTAGCGGTGTCGATGAGCAGTTCTTC. The genes are TRBV24-1 and TRBJ2-1; TRBD2 matches at 11 bases. Trimming cost V 3 bases and J 8 bases; bases outside gene matches: 8. Per the germline V gene, CDR1 is KGHDR and CDR2 is SFDVKD. CDR3 length: 16 residues.

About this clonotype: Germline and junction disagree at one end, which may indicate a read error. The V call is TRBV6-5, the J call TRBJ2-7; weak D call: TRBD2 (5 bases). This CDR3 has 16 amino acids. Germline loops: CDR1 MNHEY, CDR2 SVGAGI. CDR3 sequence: CASSYAKLGGELEQYF. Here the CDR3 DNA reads TGTGCCAGCAGTTACGCAAAACTCGGTGGGGAGCTCGAGCAATACTTC.

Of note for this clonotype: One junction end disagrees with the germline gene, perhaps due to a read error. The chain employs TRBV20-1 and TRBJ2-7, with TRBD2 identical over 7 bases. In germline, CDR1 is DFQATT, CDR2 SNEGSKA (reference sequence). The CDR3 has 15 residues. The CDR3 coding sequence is TGCAGTGCCAGAGGTATCAACGGGGAGGGATACGAGCAGTACTTC. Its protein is CSARGINGEGYEQYF.

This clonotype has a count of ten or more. The CDR3 region is CASSTHRDNYEQYF. CDR3 coding DNA: TGTGCCAGCAGCACTCACCGGGACAACTACGAGCAGTACTTC. V gene TRBV4-2 combines with J gene TRBJ2-7; TRBD1 is a possible D gene (6 bases). Germline CDR1 LGHNA, CDR2 YNFKEQ. The V end lost 5 bases, the J end lost 3 bases, and 14 bases lay between the germline ends. The CDR3 runs to 14 residues.

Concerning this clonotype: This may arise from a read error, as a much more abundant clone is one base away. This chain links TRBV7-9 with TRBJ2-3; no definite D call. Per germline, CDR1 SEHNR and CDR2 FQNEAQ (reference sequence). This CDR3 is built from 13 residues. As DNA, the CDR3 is TGTGCCAGCGGCTTTTTCGACACAGATACGCAGTATTTT. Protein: CASGFFDTDTQYF.

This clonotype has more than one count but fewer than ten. CDR3 loop: CASSPRGQGASNQPQHF. For the CDR3, the DNA is TGTGCCAGCTCACCAAGGGGACAGGGGGCCAGCAATCAGCCCCAGCATTTT. The chain employs TRBV18 and TRBJ1-5; 12 bases are a match to TRBD1. V was clipped by 2 bases and J by 1 base; unmatched bases: 3. CDR1 is KGHSH, CDR2 LQKENI, per germline. There are 17 residues in the CDR3. Combining the CDR3 with reference TRBV18 and TRBJ1-5 gives the whole variable domain NAGVMQNPRHLVRRRGQEARLRCSPMKGHSHVYWYRQLPEEGLKFMVYLQKENIIDESGMPKERFSAEFPKEGPSILRIQQVVRGDSAAYFCASSPRGQGASNQPQHFGDGTRLSIL.

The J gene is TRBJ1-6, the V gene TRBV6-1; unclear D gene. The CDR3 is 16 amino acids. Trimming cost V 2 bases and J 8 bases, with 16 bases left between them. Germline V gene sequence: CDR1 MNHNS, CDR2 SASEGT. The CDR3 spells CASSELDPRRDSPLHF. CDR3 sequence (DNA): TGTGCCAGCAGTGAACTGGACCCAAGAAGGGATTCACCCCTCCACTTT.

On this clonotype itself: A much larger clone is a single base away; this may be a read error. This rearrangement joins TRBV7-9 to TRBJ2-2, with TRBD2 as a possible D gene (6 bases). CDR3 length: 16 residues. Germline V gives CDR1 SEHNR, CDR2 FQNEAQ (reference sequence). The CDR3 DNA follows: TGTGCCAGCAGGGAACACGGGGGTCCGAACATCGGGGAGCTGTTTTTT. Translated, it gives CASREHGGPNIGELFF.

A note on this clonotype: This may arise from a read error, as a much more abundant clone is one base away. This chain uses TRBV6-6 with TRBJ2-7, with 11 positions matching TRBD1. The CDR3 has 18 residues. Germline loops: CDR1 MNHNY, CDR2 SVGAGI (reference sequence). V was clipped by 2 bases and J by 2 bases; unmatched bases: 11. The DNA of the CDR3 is TGTGCCAGCAGTTACCCTTTTGCCGGGACAGGGGGAACCTACGAGCAGTACTTC. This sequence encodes CASSYPFAGTGGTYEQYF.

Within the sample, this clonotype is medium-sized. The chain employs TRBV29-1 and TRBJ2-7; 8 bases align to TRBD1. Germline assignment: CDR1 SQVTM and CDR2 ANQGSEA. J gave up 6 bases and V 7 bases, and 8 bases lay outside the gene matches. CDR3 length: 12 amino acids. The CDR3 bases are TGCAGCGCTAGGACAGGGTTCTCCGAGCAGTACTTC. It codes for CSARTGFSEQYF.

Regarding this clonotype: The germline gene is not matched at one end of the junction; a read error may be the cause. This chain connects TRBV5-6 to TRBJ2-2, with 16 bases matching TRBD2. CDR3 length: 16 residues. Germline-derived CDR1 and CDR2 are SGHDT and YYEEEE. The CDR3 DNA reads TGTGCCGGCAGCTTGGGGACTAGCGGGAGGGCCGGGGAGCTGTTTTTT. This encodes CAGSLGTSGRAGELFF.

The CDR3 nucleotides read TGCAGTGCTAGAGATGCTAAGCTGGCCAGGAGTAGTCAGCCCCAGCATTTT. Amino acids: CSARDAKLARSSQPQHF. This sequence joins TRBV20-1 and TRBJ1-5; D is unclear. This CDR3 comprises 17 residues. V lost 0 bases to trimming and J lost 6 bases, with 21 bases between them. Per the germline V gene, CDR1 is DFQATT and CDR2 is SNEGSKA (reference sequence).

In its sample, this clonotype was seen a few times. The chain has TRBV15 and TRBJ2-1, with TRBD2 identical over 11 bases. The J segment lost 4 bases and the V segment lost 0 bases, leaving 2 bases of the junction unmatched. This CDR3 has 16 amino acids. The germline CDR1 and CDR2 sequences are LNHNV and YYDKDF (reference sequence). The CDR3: CATSRDIAGGYNEQFF. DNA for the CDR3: TGTGCCACCAGCAGAGATATAGCGGGAGGGTACAATGAGCAGTTCTTC.

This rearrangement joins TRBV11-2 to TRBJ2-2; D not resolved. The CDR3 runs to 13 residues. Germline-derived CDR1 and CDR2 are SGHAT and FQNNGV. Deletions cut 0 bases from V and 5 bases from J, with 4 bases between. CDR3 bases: TGTGCCAGCAGCTTAGATCGGACCGGGGAGCTGTTTTTT. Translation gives CASSLDRTGELFF.

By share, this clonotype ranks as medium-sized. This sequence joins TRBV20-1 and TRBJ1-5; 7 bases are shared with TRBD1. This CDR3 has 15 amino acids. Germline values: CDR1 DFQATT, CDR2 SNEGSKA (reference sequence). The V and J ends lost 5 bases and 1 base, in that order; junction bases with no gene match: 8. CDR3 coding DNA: TGCAGTGCTTTACAGGGGATGGTGAGCAATCAGCCCCAGCATTTT. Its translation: CSALQGMVSNQPQHF.

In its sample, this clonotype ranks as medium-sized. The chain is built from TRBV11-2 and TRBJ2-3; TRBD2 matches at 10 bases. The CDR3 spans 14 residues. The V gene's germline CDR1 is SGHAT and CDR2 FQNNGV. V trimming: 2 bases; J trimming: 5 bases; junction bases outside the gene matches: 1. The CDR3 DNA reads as TGTGCCAGCAGCTTACTAGCGGGGGAAGATACGCAGTATTTT. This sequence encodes CASSLLAGEDTQYF. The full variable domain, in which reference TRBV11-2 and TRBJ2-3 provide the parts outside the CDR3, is EAGVAQSPRYKIIEKRQSVAFWCNPISGHATLYWYQQILGQGPKLLIQFQNNGVVDDSQLPKDRFSAERLKGVDSTLKIQPAKLEDSAVYLCASSLLAGEDTQYFGPGTRLTVL.

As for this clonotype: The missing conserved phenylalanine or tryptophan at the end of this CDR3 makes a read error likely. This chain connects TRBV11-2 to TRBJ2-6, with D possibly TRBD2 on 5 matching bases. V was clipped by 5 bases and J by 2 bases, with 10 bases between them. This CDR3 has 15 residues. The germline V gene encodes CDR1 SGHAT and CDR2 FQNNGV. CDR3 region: CASSPLRAGANVLTL. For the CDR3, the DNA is TGTGCCAGCAGCCCCTTGAGGGCTGGGGCCAACGTCCTGACTCTC.

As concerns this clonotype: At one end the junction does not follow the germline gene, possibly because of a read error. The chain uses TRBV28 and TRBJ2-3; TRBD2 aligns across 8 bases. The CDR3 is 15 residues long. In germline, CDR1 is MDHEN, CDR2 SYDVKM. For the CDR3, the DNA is TGTGCCAGCAGCTTAACTAGCGGATCCACATATACGCAGTATTTT. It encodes CASSLTSGSTYTQYF.

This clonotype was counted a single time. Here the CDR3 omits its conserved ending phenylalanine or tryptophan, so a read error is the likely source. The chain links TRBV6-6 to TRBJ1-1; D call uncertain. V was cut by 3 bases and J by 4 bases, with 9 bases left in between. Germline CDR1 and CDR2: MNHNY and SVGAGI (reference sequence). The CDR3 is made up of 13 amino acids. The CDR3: CASSYGGSTEAFL. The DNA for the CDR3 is TGTGCCAGCAGTTATGGTGGGAGCACTGAAGCTTTCCTT.

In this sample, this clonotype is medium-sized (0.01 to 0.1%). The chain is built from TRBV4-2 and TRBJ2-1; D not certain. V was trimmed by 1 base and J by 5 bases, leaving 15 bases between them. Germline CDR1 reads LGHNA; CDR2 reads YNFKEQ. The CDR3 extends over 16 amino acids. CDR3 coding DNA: TGTGCCAGCAGCCAAGGGTCAAACGGCCTACACAATGAGCAGTTCTTC. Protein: CASSQGSNGLHNEQFF.

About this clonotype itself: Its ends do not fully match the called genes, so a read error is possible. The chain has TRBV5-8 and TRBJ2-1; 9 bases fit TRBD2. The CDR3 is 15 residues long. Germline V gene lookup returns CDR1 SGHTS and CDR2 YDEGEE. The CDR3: CASSFMVAGADEQFF. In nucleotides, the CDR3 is TGTGCAAGCAGCTTCATGGTAGCGGGAGCTGATGAGCAGTTCTTC. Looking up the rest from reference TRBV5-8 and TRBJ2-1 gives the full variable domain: EAGVTQSPTHLIKTRGQQATLRCSPISGHTSVYWYQQALGLGLQFLLWYDEGEERNRGNFPPRFSGRQFPNYSSELNVNALELEDSALYLCASSFMVAGADEQFFGPGTRLTVL.

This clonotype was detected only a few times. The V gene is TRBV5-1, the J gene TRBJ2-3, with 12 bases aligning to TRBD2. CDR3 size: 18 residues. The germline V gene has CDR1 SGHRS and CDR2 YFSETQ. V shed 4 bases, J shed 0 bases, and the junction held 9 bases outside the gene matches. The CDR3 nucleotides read TGCGCCAGCAGCACCGGACTAGCGGGACGGTCTAGCACAGATACGCAGTATTTT. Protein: CASSTGLAGRSSTDTQYF.

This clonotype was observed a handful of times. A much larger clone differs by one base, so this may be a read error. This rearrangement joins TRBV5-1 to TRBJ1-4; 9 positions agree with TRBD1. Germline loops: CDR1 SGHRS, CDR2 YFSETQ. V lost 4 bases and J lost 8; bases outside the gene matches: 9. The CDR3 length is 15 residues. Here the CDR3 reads CASSHGTGLREKLFF. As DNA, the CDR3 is TGCGCCAGCAGCCACGGGACAGGGTTACGAGAAAAACTGTTTTTT.

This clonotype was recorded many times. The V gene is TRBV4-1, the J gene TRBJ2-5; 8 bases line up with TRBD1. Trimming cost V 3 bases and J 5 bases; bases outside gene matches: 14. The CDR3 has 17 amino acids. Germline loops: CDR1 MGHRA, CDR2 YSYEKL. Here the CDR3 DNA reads TGCGCCAGCAGCCAGGGATCCTTCTCAGGGGGCGGCGAGACCCAGTACTTC. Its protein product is CASSQGSFSGGGETQYF.

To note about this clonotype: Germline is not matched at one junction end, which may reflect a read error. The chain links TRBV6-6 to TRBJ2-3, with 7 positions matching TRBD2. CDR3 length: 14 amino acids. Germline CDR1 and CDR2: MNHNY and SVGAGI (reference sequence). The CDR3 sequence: CANSQGLEEAPEYF. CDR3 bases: TGTGCCAACAGTCAAGGACTAGAGGAGGCCCCGGAGTATTTT.

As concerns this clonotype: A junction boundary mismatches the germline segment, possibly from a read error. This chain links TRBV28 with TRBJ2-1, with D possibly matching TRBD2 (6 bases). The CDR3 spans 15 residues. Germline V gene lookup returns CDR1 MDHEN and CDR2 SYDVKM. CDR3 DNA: TGCGCCGGCAGTTTAGCGGTAGCAAGCCGGCGGGAGCAGTTCTTC. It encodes CAGSLAVASRREQFF.